This T cell receptor beta chain came from a study of blood T cell repertoires in COVID-19. Sequenced by immunoSEQ multiplex PCR; TCRdb stores in-frame clones only, minus some. The sample gives about 53,000 clones, approximately 90% of which show up once; 3.5% to 4.5% is in the top ten. The germline CDR1 and CDR2 sequences are SGDLS and YYNGEE. V was shortened by 6 bases and J by 6 bases, with 16 bases between the two germline ends. The CDR3 has 14 amino acids. The sequence came from a man between 50 and 59 years old with acute or convalescent COVID-19. V is TRBV9 and J is TRBJ2-1; no definite D call. Sequenced sample: peripheral blood. The CDR3 DNA reads as TGTGCCAGCACCGTCTCTGCTGGGCGCAATGAGCAGTTCTTC. Amino acid sequence: CASTVSAGRNEQFF.